The T cell receptor beta chain under discussion was sequenced for a study of OX40 agonist ivuxolimab in advanced cancers. Study as a whole: While on treatment, patients had intravenous ivuxolimab at 0.01 to 10 mg/kg every 2 weeks.

The study, taken as a whole, reports: In CD8+ T cells, expanded clones were on average more numerous than in CD4+.

Only in-frame clones appear in the TCRdb table, and some are missing; sequencing was by immunoSEQ multiplex PCR. Of about 54,000 clones in the sample, 84% were seen once. There are 15 residues in the CDR3. Germline V lookup: CDR1 SEHNR, CDR2 FQNEAQ (reference sequence). V shed 2 bases and J 3 bases; nucleotides not matched to a gene: 4. As regards this clone: Antigen: not known.

This chain links TRBV7-9 with TRBJ2-7, with TRBD2 matching over 10 bases. This clonotype was sampled from an adult with an advanced solid tumor such as melanoma, head and neck, liver or kidney cancer. The input for sequencing was CD4+ or CD8+ T cells sorted from blood, taken in a trial of the OX40 agonist ivuxolimab. This CDR3 is CASSLLLAGFYEQYF. In DNA form, the CDR3 reads TGTGCCAGCAGCTTACTACTAGCGGGATTCTACGAGCAGTACTTC.